Listed below are T cell receptor beta chains from one sample, sequenced in a study of beta chain features in type 1 diabetes. The data were produced by immunoSEQ multiplex PCR, yet TCRdb's version contains in-frame clones alone and is incomplete. The top ten clones hold approximately 0.022% of a sample with hundreds of thousands of clones, over 10% of them seen once. What was sequenced was naive CD4+ T cells from blood. These receptors all come from a man aged 18-30 years with type 1 diabetes. Both conserved end residues are part of each CDR3. D genes are given only for firm matches. Expanded clones are given a class, and other clones once, few, many or no size at all.

size,D,V,J,CDR3,DNA
few,-,TRBV30,TRBJ1-4,CAWSEGVREKLFF,TGTGCCTGGAGTGAGGGGGTTCGGGAAAAACTGTTTTTT
few,TRBD1,TRBV19,TRBJ1-2,CASSTRGTFNYGYTF,TGTGCCAGTAGTACCAGGGGGACATTCAACTATGGCTACACCTTC
few,TRBD2,TRBV28,TRBJ2-3,CASSPPAGDADTQYF,TGTGCCAGCAGCCCACCAGCGGGGGATGCAGATACGCAGTATTTT
few,TRBD2,TRBV10-3,TRBJ2-1,CAISASGTSGEFSSYNEQFF,TGTGCCATCAGTGCCTCGGGGACTAGCGGGGAATTCAGCTCCTACAATGAGCAGTTCTTC
-,-,TRBV9,TRBJ1-1,CASSVGSSTEAFF,TGTGCCAGCAGCGTAGGTAGCAGTACTGAAGCTTTCTTT
-,-,TRBV4-2,TRBJ2-5,CASSQEASLGQETQYF,TGTGCCAGCAGCCAAGAGGCATCCCTGGGACAAGAGACCCAGTACTTC
-,-,TRBV7-2,TRBJ2-5,CASSQQTGVQETQYF,TGTGCCAGCAGCCAACAGACAGGAGTCCAAGAGACCCAGTACTTC
-,-,TRBV18,TRBJ1-6,CASSPPDSPLHF,TGTGCCAGCTCACCACCCGATTCACCCCTCCACTTT
-,TRBD2,TRBV27,TRBJ2-5,CASSSLRENQETQYF,TGTGCCAGCAGTTCCTTGCGGGAGAATCAAGAGACCCAGTACTTC
-,TRBD1,TRBV7-2,TRBJ2-5,CASNPGQGSQGQETQYF,TGTGCCAGCAACCCGGGACAGGGCTCTCAGGGACAAGAGACCCAGTACTTC
-,TRBD2,TRBV5-1,TRBJ2-7,CASRLLADLWEQYF,TGCGCCAGCAGATTACTAGCGGACCTCTGGGAGCAGTACTTC
-,-,TRBV30,TRBJ1-2,CAWSGHDYGYTF,TGTGCCTGGAGCGGGCACGATTATGGCTACACCTTC
-,-,TRBV7-8,TRBJ2-6,CASSEFPRSGANVLTF,TGTGCCAGCAGCGAATTCCCCCGATCTGGGGCCAACGTCCTGACTTTC
-,-,TRBV30,TRBJ1-3,CAWTSNRLQNTGNTIYF,TGTGCCTGGACATCTAACCGTCTCCAAAACACTGGAAACACCATATATTTT
few,-,TRBV25-1,TRBJ1-4,CASSDVQSTNEKLFF,TGTGCCAGCAGTGACGTACAGTCAACTAATGAAAAACTGTTTTTT
-,-,TRBV14,TRBJ2-3,CASSQDLSTSGDTQYF,TGTGCCAGCAGCCAAGATCTATCGACCTCGGGGGATACGCAGTATTTT
few,TRBD1,TRBV5-1,TRBJ2-1,CASSQQGAEINEQFF,TGCGCCAGCAGTCAACAGGGGGCGGAGATCAATGAGCAGTTCTTC
few,-,TRBV30,TRBJ2-7,CAWSVYGEQYF,TGTGCCTGGAGTGTATATGGCGAGCAGTACTTC
few,-,TRBV11-2,TRBJ2-5,CASSRGHGKETQYF,TGTGCCAGCAGCCGGGGACACGGTAAAGAGACCCAGTACTTC
-,-,TRBV10-3,TRBJ1-1,CAISAPGKGTEAFF,TGTGCCATCAGTGCACCAGGGAAAGGGACTGAAGCTTTCTTT
few,-,TRBV5-1,TRBJ1-1,CASSPDLNTEAFF,TGCGCCAGCAGTCCGGACCTGAACACTGAAGCTTTCTTT
few,-,TRBV19,TRBJ1-1,CASSAQGGNTEAFF,TGTGCCAGTAGTGCTCAGGGTGGGAACACTGAAGCTTTCTTT
-,TRBD2,TRBV7-2,TRBJ2-5,CASSLSGEETQYF,TGTGCCAGCAGCTTGAGCGGGGAAGAGACCCAGTACTTC
-,-,TRBV7-2,TRBJ1-1,CASSLDRFTEAFF,TGTGCCAGCAGCTTAGACAGGTTCACTGAAGCTTTCTTT
few,-,TRBV4-1,TRBJ2-7,CASSFKGTIQEQYF,TGCGCCAGCAGTTTCAAGGGGACCATTCAAGAGCAGTACTTC
-,-,TRBV11-3,TRBJ2-1,CASSLDPGYNEQFF,TGTGCCAGCAGCTTAGATCCGGGTTACAATGAGCAGTTCTTC
many,-,TRBV4-1,TRBJ2-1,CASSLRADSSSYNEQFF,TGCGCCAGCAGCCTAAGGGCGGACAGCAGCTCCTACAATGAGCAGTTCTTC